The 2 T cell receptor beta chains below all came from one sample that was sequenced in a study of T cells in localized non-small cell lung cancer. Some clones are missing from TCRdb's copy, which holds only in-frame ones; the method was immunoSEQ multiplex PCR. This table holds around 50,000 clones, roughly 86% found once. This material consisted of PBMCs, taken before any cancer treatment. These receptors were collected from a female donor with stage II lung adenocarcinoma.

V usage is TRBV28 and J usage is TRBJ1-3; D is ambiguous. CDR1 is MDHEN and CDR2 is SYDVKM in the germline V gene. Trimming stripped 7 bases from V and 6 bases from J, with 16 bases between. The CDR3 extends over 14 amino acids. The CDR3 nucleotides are TGTGCCAGCAACCCTAGGGCAGATGCAAACACCATATATTTT. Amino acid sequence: CASNPRADANTIYF.

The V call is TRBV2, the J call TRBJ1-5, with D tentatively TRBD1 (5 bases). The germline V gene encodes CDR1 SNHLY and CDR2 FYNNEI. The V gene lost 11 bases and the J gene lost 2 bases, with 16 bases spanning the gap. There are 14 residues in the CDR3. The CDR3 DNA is TGTGCCTCAGCTGGGGGTGATCGCAATCAGCCCCAGCATTTT. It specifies CASAGGDRNQPQHF.